These 2 T cell receptor beta chains came from one sample sequenced in a study of response to subunit inactivated influenza vaccine. TCRdb processed the RT-PCR reads anew with MiXCR; each CDR3 protein has one entry. The sample holds 550,000 to 600,000 distinct CDR3 sequences, around 11% seen once. Sequencing used PBMCs from blood, obtained on the day of vaccination. The origin of the receptors is a man aged 45-65 years who received an inactivated influenza vaccine.

The chain uses TRBV20-1 and TRBJ1-2; 9 positions match TRBD1. The germline V gene encodes CDR1 DFQATT and CDR2 SNEGSKA (reference sequence). The CDR3 covers 15 residues. V lost 6 bases and J lost 4; bases outside the gene matches: 12. CDR3 in amino acids: CSAAMSGTGIYGYTF. In DNA, the CDR3 is TGCAGTGCCGCTATGAGCGGGACAGGGATCTATGGCTACACCTTC.

The sample holds a few counts of this clonotype. The J gene is TRBJ2-7, the V gene TRBV7-8; 9 positions agree with TRBD1. CDR1 is SGHVS, CDR2 FQNEAQ, per germline. The V segment lost 5 bases and the J segment 3 bases; nucleotides outside the gene matches: 8. The CDR3 consists of 15 residues. The CDR3 region is CASSRRTGAGYEQYF. The CDR3 DNA follows: TGTGCCAGCAGCAGGCGGACAGGGGCAGGCTACGAGCAGTACTTC.